The clone carrying this TCR beta chain has only a few counts. As yet, its antigen is unknown. This specimen belongs to a study of CD8 T cells in ankylosing spondylitis. Study-level findings and limits: Ankylosing spondylitis blood appeared to be characterized by a TCR beta motif of several highly homologous variants.

Scientists made TCR beta libraries using quantitative 5'-RACE with molecular barcodes. MiXCR, run by TCRdb on the 5' RACE reads, gives a single entry per CDR3 protein. The sample carries around 770,000 distinct CDR3 sequences, 15% to 20% recorded once. The source of this sequence is a male donor with ankylosing spondylitis. Sequencing input: blood, either unsorted or a sorted T cell fraction (not recorded which).

The CDR3 nucleotides read TGTGCCAGCAGGACAGGGGGCATGGTGAACACTGAAGCTTTCTTT. It yields the protein CASRTGGMVNTEAFF. V usage is TRBV7-2 and J usage is TRBJ1-1, with 10 bases lining up with TRBD1. This CDR3 comprises 15 residues. V lost 6 bases to trimming and J lost 0 bases; unmatched junction nucleotides: 4. Germline V gene data show CDR1 as SGHTA and CDR2 as FQGNSA. The full variable domain, rest sourced from reference TRBV7-2 and TRBJ1-1, is GAGVSQSPSNKVTEKGKDVELRCDPISGHTALYWYRQSLGQGLEFLIYFQGNSAPDKSGLPSDRFSAERTGGSVSTLTIQRTQQEDSAVYLCASRTGGMVNTEAFFGQGTRLTVV.